This T cell receptor (beta chain) was sequenced in a study of blood T cell repertoires in COVID-19. About the research overall: Spain, Italy and the United States supplied samples that represented acute and convalescent COVID-19. PBMCs, B-cell-depleted T cells, or T cells provided the cDNA or gDNA that made up the material.

The protocol was immunoSEQ multiplex PCR, while the TCRdb copy is restricted to in-frame clones and leaves out a portion. The data contain 160,000 or so clones, 75% to 85% of them singletons. The material sequenced was peripheral blood. The TCR comes from a woman in her forties or fifties with acute or convalescent COVID-19.

The CDR3 sequence: CASSRLAGGQRNEQFF. The CDR3 bases are TGTGCCAGCAGTCGACTAGCGGGAGGCCAGAGAAATGAGCAGTTCTTC. The V gene is TRBV27, the J gene TRBJ2-1, with 13 bases matching TRBD2. Germline loops: CDR1 MNHEY, CDR2 SMNVEV (reference sequence). J gave up 7 bases and V 5 bases, and 8 bases lay outside the gene matches. There are 16 residues in the CDR3.